This TCR beta chain comes out of a study of blood T cell repertoires in COVID-19. Study in general: COVID-19 samples, acute and convalescent, were from the United States, Italy and Spain. PBMCs, B-cell-depleted T cells, or T cells provided the cDNA or gDNA that made up the material.

In the authors' methods: Reference gene primers were amplified, and this amplification served to estimate nucleated cell counts. Using immunoSEQ multiplex PCR, the repertoire was profiled, and TCRdb retains in-frame clones only, with some absent. V and J calls and clone size are copied from that table; D and trimming were computed from the DNA. Among about 130,000 clones listed, almost 85% were seen once. Germline V gives CDR1 LGHDT, CDR2 YNNKEL (reference sequence). The germline V and J ends were trimmed by 1 base and 1 base, with 7 bases remaining between them. This CDR3 is 14 amino acids long. The gene calls are TRBV3-1 (or the pseudogene TRBV3-2) and TRBJ1-1; D is ambiguous. The material sequenced was peripheral blood. The source of this sequence is a human donor in a cohort sampled during active COVID-19. In nucleotides, the CDR3 is TGTGCCAGCAGCCAAGTTCGTCCGAACACTGAAGCTTTCTTT. Protein sequence: CASSQVRPNTEAFF.